The 17 T cell receptor beta chains reported below all come from one sample, sequenced in a study of response to subunit inactivated influenza vaccine. TCRdb reprocessed the RT-PCR reads via MiXCR and lists one record per CDR3 protein. Of about 620,000 distinct CDR3 sequences in the sample, approximately 12% were seen once. The input for sequencing was PBMCs from blood, taken on the day of vaccination. These receptors all stem from a middle-aged man who received an inactivated influenza vaccine.

This clonotype has a handful of counts. The V and J genes are TRBV12-3 or TRBV12-4 and TRBJ1-6; possible D gene TRBD1, 5 bases. The CDR3 is 15 residues long. V was clipped by 2 bases and J by 10 bases, with 15 bases between them. The CDR3 loop is CASSLSEGFGSPLHF. Written as DNA, the CDR3 is TGTGCCAGCAGTTTATCGGAGGGGTTTGGCTCACCCCTCCACTTT.

This sequence joins TRBV7-9 and TRBJ2-3; 9 bases agree with TRBD1. The CDR3 extends over 20 amino acids. With V trimmed by 5 bases and J by 5 bases, 23 bases remained unmatched. CDR1 and CDR2 (germline): SEHNR, FQNEAQ (reference sequence). The CDR3 DNA reads as TGTGCCAGCAGCCGTAAGGGCGGGACAGGGAACCCGGTACGTAGAGATACGCAGTATTTT. The encoded protein is CASSRKGGTGNPVRRDTQYF. The variable domain in full, completed from reference TRBV7-9 and TRBJ2-3, reads DTGVSQNPRHKITKRGQNVTFRCDPISEHNRLYWYRQTLGQGPEFLTYFQNEAQLEKSRLLSDRFSAERPKGSFSTLEIQRTEQGDSAMYLCASSRKGGTGNPVRRDTQYFGPGTRLTVL.

At least ten counts were recorded for this clonotype. This chain uses TRBV3-1 with TRBJ2-7; D is ambiguous. V dropped 2 bases and J dropped 0 bases, with 8 bases sitting between them. Germline V gene data show CDR1 as LGHDT and CDR2 as YNNKEL (reference sequence). The CDR3 covers 14 residues. The CDR3 nucleotides read TGTGCCAGCAGCCAACAGTTGAGCTCCTACGAGCAGTACTTC. Encoded protein: CASSQQLSSYEQYF.

This clonotype was seen many times. The chain has TRBV20-1 and TRBJ1-4, with D possibly matching TRBD1 (6 bases). With 0 bases removed from V and 7 bases from J, the gap between germline ends came to 15 bases. The CDR3 loop spans 15 amino acids. Germline CDR1 reads DFQATT; CDR2 reads SNEGSKA (reference sequence). CDR3 in amino acids: CSARDPQGPGEKLFF. The CDR3 DNA reads as TGCAGTGCTAGAGATCCCCAGGGGCCAGGTGAAAAACTGTTTTTT.

This clonotype was seen many times. The chain joins TRBV10-3 to TRBJ2-7; 9 nucleotides agree with TRBD1. Trimming removed 10 bases from V and 0 bases from J; junction bases left unmatched: 13. The CDR3 extends over 16 amino acids. CDR1 is ENHRY and CDR2 is SYGVKD in the germline V gene. CDR3 amino acids: CATWDRAAGSSYEQYF. Written as DNA, the CDR3 is TGTGCCACTTGGGACAGGGCTGCCGGTTCCTCCTACGAGCAGTACTTC.

A few counts support this clonotype. The CDR3 bases are TGTGCCATCAGTGAGTCCGGGGGGCTTGGCTACACCTTC. This gives the protein CAISESGGLGYTF. The genes are TRBV10-3 and TRBJ1-2; TRBD1 is a possible D gene (6 bases). From germline, CDR1 is ENHRY and CDR2 SYGVKD. The CDR3 covers 13 residues. The germline V and J ends were trimmed by 0 bases and 7 bases, with 9 bases remaining between them.

There are a few counts of this clonotype. The chain links TRBV7-2 to TRBJ2-3; D tentatively fits TRBD1 or TRBD2 (5 bases each). Germline V gives CDR1 SGHTA, CDR2 FQGNSA. V lost 1 base and J lost 10, with 15 bases in between. The CDR3 runs to 14 residues. The CDR3 DNA is TGTGCCAGCAGCTTAGGGGGACCGACCACTGCGCAGTATTTT. Amino acid sequence: CASSLGGPTTAQYF.

This clonotype was counted only a few times. The chain is built from TRBV20-1 and TRBJ2-3; D is undetermined. Per the germline V gene, CDR1 is DFQATT and CDR2 is SNEGSKA (reference sequence). V was clipped by 5 bases and J by 0 bases, with 12 bases between them. The CDR3 covers 14 residues. The CDR3 loop reads CSASGPGSTDTQYF. In DNA form, the CDR3 reads TGCAGTGCTTCCGGCCCCGGGAGCACAGATACGCAGTATTTT.

This clonotype came up a few times. This chain connects TRBV28 to TRBJ2-2; D remains ambiguous. With 1 base removed from V and 1 base from J, the gap between germline ends came to 4 bases. Germline values: CDR1 MDHEN, CDR2 SYDVKM. This CDR3 is 14 amino acids long. CDR3 sequence (DNA): TGTGCCAGCAGTTTATACGTGAACACCGGGGAGCTGTTTTTT. Encoded protein: CASSLYVNTGELFF. Full variable domain (missing parts from reference TRBV28 and TRBJ2-2): DVKVTQSSRYLVKRTGEKVFLECVQDMDHENMFWYRQDPGLGLRLIYFSYDVKMKEKGDIPEGYSVSREKKERFSLILESASTNQTSMYLCASSLYVNTGELFFGEGSRLTVL.

This rearrangement joins TRBV20-1 to TRBJ2-7, with D possibly TRBD2 on 6 matching bases. V was trimmed by 1 base and J by 0 bases, leaving 13 bases between them. CDR3 length: 15 residues. CDR1 is DFQATT, CDR2 SNEGSKA, per germline (reference sequence). This CDR3 is CSARGIGRNSYEQYF. CDR3 coding DNA: TGCAGTGCTAGAGGCATCGGGAGAAACTCCTACGAGCAGTACTTC.

The chain has TRBV14 and TRBJ2-2; D perhaps matches TRBD1 (7 bases). Germline V gives CDR1 SGHDN, CDR2 FVKESK. V lost 3 bases and J lost 2, with 10 bases in between. The CDR3 is 15 residues long. The CDR3 loop reads CASSQEGANTGELFF. The CDR3 DNA reads TGTGCCAGCAGCCAGGAGGGGGCCAACACCGGGGAGCTGTTTTTT.

This clonotype was picked up a small number of times. This sequence joins TRBV5-1 and TRBJ2-7; the D gene could be TRBD1 or TRBD2 (5 bases each). CDR3 length: 14 residues. V lost 4 bases, J lost 2 bases, and 13 bases lay in between. CDR1 and CDR2 from the germline V gene are SGHRS and YFSETQ. CDR3 region: CASSAPGRPYEQYF. The CDR3 coding sequence is TGCGCCAGCAGCGCTCCGGGACGGCCCTACGAGCAGTACTTC.

The gene calls are TRBV2 and TRBJ2-5; TRBD2 is a possible D gene (5 bases). The germline CDR1 and CDR2 sequences are SNHLY and FYNNEI. The CDR3 is made up of 11 amino acids. Trimming took off 8 bases at V and 3 bases at J, with 7 bases between the two ends. The CDR3 sequence: CASVREETQYF. Here the CDR3 DNA reads TGTGCCAGCGTGCGGGAAGAGACCCAGTACTTC. The full variable domain, its missing parts supplied by reference TRBV2 and TRBJ2-5, is EPEVTQTPSHQVTQMGQEVILRCVPISNHLYFYWYRQILGQKVEFLVSFYNNEISEKSEIFDDQFSVERPDGSNFTLKIRSTKLEDSAMYFCASVREETQYFGPGTRLLVL.

This clonotype was seen more than once but under ten times. The V call is TRBV20-1, the J call TRBJ1-6, with TRBD1 matching over 8 bases. The V and J ends lost 6 bases and 7 bases, in that order; junction bases with no gene match: 8. Per the germline V gene, CDR1 is DFQATT and CDR2 is SNEGSKA (reference sequence). This CDR3 has 14 residues. CDR3 amino acids: CSAEKDRANSPLHF. CDR3 DNA: TGCAGTGCAGAGAAGGACAGGGCAAATTCACCCCTCCACTTT.

This clonotype was seen a handful of times. The chain couples TRBV27 to TRBJ2-1, with 14 bases identical to TRBD2. The CDR3 consists of 16 residues. From germline, CDR1 is MNHEY and CDR2 SMNVEV (reference sequence). The ends lost 4 bases at V and 7 bases at J; junction bases unmatched: 6. The CDR3 sequence is CASSSGLAGVSNEQFF. The CDR3 region has the DNA TGTGCCAGCAGTTCGGGACTAGCGGGAGTGAGTAATGAGCAGTTCTTC.

In its sample, this clonotype was seen many times. The gene calls are TRBV6-5 and TRBJ2-1; TRBD2 matches 8 bases. The V gene's germline CDR1 is MNHEY and CDR2 SVGAGI. V dropped 0 bases and J dropped 7; count of bases not matched to a gene: 5. This CDR3 comprises 15 residues. The CDR3 protein is CASSYSSGRVNEQFF. CDR3 bases: TGTGCCAGCAGTTACTCATCCGGGAGGGTAAATGAGCAGTTCTTC.

The chain recombines TRBV5-6 with TRBJ1-1; TRBD1 is a possible D gene (5 bases). Germline V gene lookup returns CDR1 SGHDT and CDR2 YYEEEE. CDR3 length: 15 amino acids. Trimming took 4 bases from V and 3 from J, leaving 16 bases between them. The CDR3 nucleotides read TGTGCCAGCAGCCGGAGCGGGGGAACGGACACTGAAGCTTTCTTT. This gives the protein CASSRSGGTDTEAFF.